This T cell receptor beta chain was obtained from a study of blood T cell repertoires in COVID-19. The V and J ends lost 5 bases and 4 bases, in that order; junction bases with no gene match: 5. This CDR3 region has 14 residues. Per the germline V gene, CDR1 is SGHAT and CDR2 is FQNNGV. Authors' methods: The authors estimated nucleated cell counts from reference gene primer amplification. Produced via immunoSEQ multiplex PCR; TCRdb's table is partial and in-frame only. D and trimming were read from the DNA, whereas the V and J calls and clone size are those reported in that table. The sample consists of roughly 200,000 clones, roughly 82% of them appearing once.

This sequence originates from a man aged 35-49 years with acute COVID-19. The sequenced material came from PBMCs or T cells enriched from blood (not recorded which). This chain connects TRBV11-2 to TRBJ2-5; 9 nucleotides agree with TRBD1. CDR3 sequence (DNA): TGTGCCAGCAGCGTCGGGACAGGGAGAGAGACCCAGTACTTC. Amino acid sequence: CASSVGTGRETQYF.